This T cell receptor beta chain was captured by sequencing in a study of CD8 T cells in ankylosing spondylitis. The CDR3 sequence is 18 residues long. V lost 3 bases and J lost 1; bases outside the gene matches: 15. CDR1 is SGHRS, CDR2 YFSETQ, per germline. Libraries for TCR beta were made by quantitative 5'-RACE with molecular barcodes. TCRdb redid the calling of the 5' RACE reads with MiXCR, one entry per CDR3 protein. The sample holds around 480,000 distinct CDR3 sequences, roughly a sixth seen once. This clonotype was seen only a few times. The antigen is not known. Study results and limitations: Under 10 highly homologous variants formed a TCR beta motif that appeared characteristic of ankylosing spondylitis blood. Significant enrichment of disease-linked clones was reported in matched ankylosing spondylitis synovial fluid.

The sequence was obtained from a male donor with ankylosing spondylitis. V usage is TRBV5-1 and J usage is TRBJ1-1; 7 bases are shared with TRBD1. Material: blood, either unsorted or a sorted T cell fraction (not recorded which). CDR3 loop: CASSSGQTVMTRNTEAFF. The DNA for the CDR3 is TGCGCCAGCAGCTCGGGACAGACAGTCATGACCCGGAACACTGAAGCTTTCTTT. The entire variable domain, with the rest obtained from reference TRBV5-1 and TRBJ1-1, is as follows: KAGVTQTPRYLIKTRGQQVTLSCSPISGHRSVSWYQQTPGQGLQFLFEYFSETQRNKGNFPGRFSGRQFSNSRSEMNVSTLELGDSALYLCASSSGQTVMTRNTEAFFGQGTRLTVV.